These 9 T cell receptor beta chains originate from one sample sequenced in a study of neoadjuvant anti-PD-1 for oral cavity cancer (dated by TCRdb to the early 2020s). To prepare the library, the immunoSEQ multiplex PCR assay was applied. The clones in this table, taken by TCRdb from immuneACCESS, are in-frame only. Not every clone is retained; where verified, under half of the shortfall comes from an unresolved V gene, and the cause of the rest is unknown. The sample has about 16,000 clones on record, 55% to 65% of them singletons. The ten largest clones represent roughly 2.6% of the sample. Read against the paper, the sample's time point label means: before neoadjuvant nivolumab. The sequences come from PBMCs, collected before nivolumab (anti-PD-1) treatment. These receptors were taken from a person aged 40-85 years with oral cavity squamous cell carcinoma.

The CDR3 sequence is CASSVRALASGSEQYF. The CDR3 nucleotides read TGTGCCAGCAGCGTAAGGGCCCTGGCTAGCGGGAGCGAGCAGTACTTC. The chain is built from TRBV9 and TRBJ2-7, with 10 bases identical to TRBD2. This CDR3 comprises 16 residues. Germline CDR1 and CDR2: SGDLS and YYNGEE. Trimming took 1 base from V and 6 from J; bases not matched to a gene: 10.

Concerning this clone: The junction shows a germline mismatch at one end, possibly a read error. The chain joins TRBV11-2 to TRBJ2-5; D is possibly TRBD1 (6 bases). This CDR3 comprises 13 residues. Germline values: CDR1 SGHAT, CDR2 FQNNGV. The CDR3 sequence: CASSQGHQETQYF. CDR3 DNA: TGTGCCAGCAGCCAGGGACACCAGGAGACCCAGTACTTC.

This clone showed up just once. The chain has TRBV9 and TRBJ2-3, with D perhaps TRBD1 (6 bases). The CDR3 has 15 residues. The germline V gene encodes CDR1 SGDLS and CDR2 YYNGEE. Trimming cost V 0 bases and J 6 bases, with 14 bases left between them. The CDR3, as DNA: TGTGCCAGCAGCGTAGGGTTTGGGACATTGGATACGCAGTATTTT. As protein: CASSVGFGTLDTQYF.

This chain joins TRBV25-1 and TRBJ1-2; TRBD1 matches at 7 bases. V was clipped by 6 bases and J by 8 bases; unmatched bases: 12. The CDR3 runs to 14 residues. Germline loops: CDR1 MGHDK, CDR2 SYGVNS. The CDR3 nucleotides read TGTGCCAGCAGAGCGGACAGGTATGAGGAAGGCTACACCTTC. Protein: CASRADRYEEGYTF.

This sequence joins TRBV5-1 and TRBJ2-5; tentative D call: TRBD1 (6 bases). The germline V gene encodes CDR1 SGHRS and CDR2 YFSETQ. Trimming pared 4 bases from V and 2 bases from J, leaving 15 bases between. CDR3 size: 15 residues. The DNA of the CDR3 is TGCGCCAGCAGCCTGGGACACCCTATGCAAGAGACCCAGTACTTC. Translating gives CASSLGHPMQETQYF.

This clone was seen once. The chain employs TRBV25-1 and TRBJ2-7; TRBD2 matches 7 bases. V was pared by 6 bases and J by 5 bases, with 7 bases of the junction left unmatched. Per the germline V gene, CDR1 is MGHDK and CDR2 is SYGVNS. The CDR3 sequence is 13 residues long. Here the CDR3 DNA reads TGTGCCAGCAGGGCTAGCGGTAGTCACGAGCAGTACTTC. The encoded protein is CASRASGSHEQYF.

This clone was counted between two and nine times. V usage is TRBV9 and J usage is TRBJ2-1; TRBD2 matches at 12 bases. Germline lookup yields CDR1 SGDLS and CDR2 YYNGEE. V shed 0 bases, J shed 10 bases, and the junction held 14 bases outside the gene matches. The CDR3 is 18 residues long. The CDR3 sequence: CASSVVASGRGFPGEQFF. CDR3 nucleotide sequence: TGTGCCAGCAGCGTAGTGGCTAGCGGGAGGGGCTTTCCGGGGGAGCAGTTCTTC.

The V call is TRBV11-2, the J call TRBJ2-5, with D possibly TRBD2 on 5 matching bases. This CDR3 spans 15 amino acids. With 3 bases removed from V and 1 base from J, the gap between germline ends came to 12 bases. The germline CDR1 and CDR2 sequences are SGHAT and FQNNGV. The CDR3 loop reads CASSLGLRGQETQYF. The CDR3 DNA reads as TGTGCCAGCAGCTTGGGCCTCCGGGGCCAAGAGACCCAGTACTTC.

This rearrangement joins TRBV15 to TRBJ2-7; 10 nucleotides match TRBD1. The CDR3 has 16 amino acids. V gave up 0 bases and J gave up 3 bases; unmatched junction bases: 5. Germline assignment: CDR1 LNHNV and CDR2 YYDKDF (reference sequence). CDR3: CATSRDQDRGIYEQYF. The CDR3 DNA is TGTGCCACCAGCAGAGATCAGGACAGGGGGATCTACGAGCAGTACTTC.